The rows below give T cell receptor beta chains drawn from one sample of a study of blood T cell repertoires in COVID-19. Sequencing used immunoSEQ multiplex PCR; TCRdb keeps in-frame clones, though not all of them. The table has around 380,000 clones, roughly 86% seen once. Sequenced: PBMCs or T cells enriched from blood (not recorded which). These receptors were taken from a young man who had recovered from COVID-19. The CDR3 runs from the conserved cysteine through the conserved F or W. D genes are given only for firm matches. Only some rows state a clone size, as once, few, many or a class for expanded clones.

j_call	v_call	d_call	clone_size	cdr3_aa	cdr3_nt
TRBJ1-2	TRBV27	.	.	CASRPEGGRLDGYTF	TGTGCCAGCAGACCCGAGGGGGGGCGCTTGGATGGCTACACCTTC
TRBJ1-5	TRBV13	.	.	CASSPRGGNQPQHF	TGTGCCAGCAGCCCACGGGGGGGGAATCAGCCCCAGCATTTT
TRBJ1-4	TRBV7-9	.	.	CASSLGGQNEKLFF	TGTGCCAGCAGCTTGGGGGGTCAGAACGAAAAACTGTTTTTT
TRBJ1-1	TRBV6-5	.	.	CASSSQGTEAFF	TGTGCCAGCAGTTCCCAGGGCACTGAAGCTTTCTTT
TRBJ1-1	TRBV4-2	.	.	CASSQDRTMNTEAFF	TGTGCCAGCAGCCAAGATAGGACAATGAACACTGAAGCTTTCTTT
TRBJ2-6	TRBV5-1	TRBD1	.	CASSFGQGATGANVLTF	TGCGCCAGCAGCTTCGGACAGGGGGCTACTGGGGCCAACGTCCTGACTTTC
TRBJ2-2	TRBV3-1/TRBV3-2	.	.	CASSPRTGELFF	TGTGCCAGCAGCCCTAGAACCGGGGAGCTGTTTTTT
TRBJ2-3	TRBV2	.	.	CAIKTGTDTQYF	TGTGCCATTAAAACAGGGACAGATACGCAGTATTTT
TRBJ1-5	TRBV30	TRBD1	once	CACTAQGAGQPQHF	TGTGCTTGCACGGCCCAGGGGGCCGGTCAGCCCCAGCATTTT
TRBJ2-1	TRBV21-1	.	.	CASSKCRNPQPRAGAKDEQFF	TGTGCCAGCAGCAAATGTCGGAATCCCCAACCCCGGGCAGGGGCGAAGGATGAGCAGTTCTTC
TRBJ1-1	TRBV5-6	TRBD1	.	CASSFGAGGTEAFF	TGTGCCAGCAGCTTTGGAGCAGGGGGCACTGAAGCTTTCTTT
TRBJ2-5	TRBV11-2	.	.	CASSPRTNQETQYF	TGTGCCAGCAGCCCCCGGACTAACCAAGAGACCCAGTACTTC
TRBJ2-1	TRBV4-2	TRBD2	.	CASSQNLAGYYNEQFF	TGTGCCAGCAGCCAGAACTTAGCGGGGTACTACAATGAGCAGTTCTTC
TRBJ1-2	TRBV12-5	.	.	CASGLVQRRQYGYTF	TGTGCTAGTGGTTTGGTACAAAGGCGGCAATATGGCTACACCTTC
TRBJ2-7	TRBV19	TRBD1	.	CASSRPGTGAYEQYF	TGTGCCAGTAGTCGCCCCGGGACAGGGGCGTACGAGCAGTACTTC
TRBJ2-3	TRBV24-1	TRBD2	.	CATSDRDPGAGGDTQYF	TGTGCCACCAGTGACCGGGATCCGGGCGCCGGGGGGGATACGCAGTATTTT
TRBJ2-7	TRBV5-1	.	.	CASRREAYEQYF	TGCGCCAGCAGGAGAGAAGCCTACGAGCAGTACTTC
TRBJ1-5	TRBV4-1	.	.	CASSHVILSGYSNQPQHF	TGCGCCAGCAGCCACGTGATATTGTCAGGGTATAGCAATCAGCCCCAGCATTTT
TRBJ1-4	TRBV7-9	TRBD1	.	CASSSSGTGNEKLFF	TGTGCCAGCAGCTCTTCCGGGACAGGGAATGAAAAACTGTTTTTT
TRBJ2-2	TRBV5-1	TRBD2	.	CASSGGGGAAGELFF	TGCGCCAGCAGCGGCGGCGGGGGGGCCGCCGGGGAGCTGTTTTTT
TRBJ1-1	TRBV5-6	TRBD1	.	CASSEGQGFKAFF	TGTGCCAGCAGCGAGGGACAGGGGTTCAAAGCTTTCTTT
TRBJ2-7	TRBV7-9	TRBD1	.	CASSRTGTGVNEQYF	TGTGCCAGCAGCCGGACAGGGACCGGTGTTAACGAGCAGTACTTC
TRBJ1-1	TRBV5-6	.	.	CASSVTGPDTEAFF	TGTGCCAGCAGCGTGACAGGACCCGACACTGAAGCTTTCTTT
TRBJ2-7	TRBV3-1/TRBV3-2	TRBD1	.	CASSHPGTDYEQYF	TGTGCCAGCAGCCACCCCGGGACAGACTACGAGCAGTACTTC